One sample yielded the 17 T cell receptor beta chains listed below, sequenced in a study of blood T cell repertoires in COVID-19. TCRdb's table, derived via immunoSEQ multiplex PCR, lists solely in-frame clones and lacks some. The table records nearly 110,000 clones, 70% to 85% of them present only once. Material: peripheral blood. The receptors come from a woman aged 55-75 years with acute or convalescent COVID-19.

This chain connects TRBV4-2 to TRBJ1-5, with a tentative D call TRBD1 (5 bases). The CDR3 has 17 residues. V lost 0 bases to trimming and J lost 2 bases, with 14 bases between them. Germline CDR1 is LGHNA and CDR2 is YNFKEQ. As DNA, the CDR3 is TGTGCCAGCAGCCAAGACAAATTAGTACAGGGCAATCAGCCCCAGCATTTT. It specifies CASSQDKLVQGNQPQHF.

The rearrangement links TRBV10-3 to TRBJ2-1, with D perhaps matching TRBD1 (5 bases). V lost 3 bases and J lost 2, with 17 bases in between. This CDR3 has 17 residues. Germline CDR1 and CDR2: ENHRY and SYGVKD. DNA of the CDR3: TGTGCCATCAGTGAATCCGGTACAGGTCCACCCTACAATGAGCAGTTCTTC. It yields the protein CAISESGTGPPYNEQFF.

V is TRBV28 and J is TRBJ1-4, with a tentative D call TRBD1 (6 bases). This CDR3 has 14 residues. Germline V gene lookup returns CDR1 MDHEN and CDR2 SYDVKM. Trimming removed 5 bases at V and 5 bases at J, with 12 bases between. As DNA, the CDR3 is TGTGCCAGCAGTACGGACAGTGGGAATGAAAAACTGTTTTTT. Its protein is CASSTDSGNEKLFF. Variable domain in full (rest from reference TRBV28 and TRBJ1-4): DVKVTQSSRYLVKRTGEKVFLECVQDMDHENMFWYRQDPGLGLRLIYFSYDVKMKEKGDIPEGYSVSREKKERFSLILESASTNQTSMYLCASSTDSGNEKLFFGSGTQLSVL.

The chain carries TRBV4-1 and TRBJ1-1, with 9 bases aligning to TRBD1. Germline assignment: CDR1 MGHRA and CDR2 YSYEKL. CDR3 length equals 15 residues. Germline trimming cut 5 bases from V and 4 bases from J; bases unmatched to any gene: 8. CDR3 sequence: CASSSQGAQITEAFF. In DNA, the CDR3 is TGCGCCAGCAGCTCACAGGGGGCGCAAATCACTGAAGCTTTCTTT.

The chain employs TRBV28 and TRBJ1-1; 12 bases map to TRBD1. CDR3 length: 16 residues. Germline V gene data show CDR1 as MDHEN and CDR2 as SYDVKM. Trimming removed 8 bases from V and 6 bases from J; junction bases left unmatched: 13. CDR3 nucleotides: TGTGCCAGCGGAGATCCTGCCGGGACAGGGGGCTCTGAAGCTTTCTTT. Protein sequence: CASGDPAGTGGSEAFF.

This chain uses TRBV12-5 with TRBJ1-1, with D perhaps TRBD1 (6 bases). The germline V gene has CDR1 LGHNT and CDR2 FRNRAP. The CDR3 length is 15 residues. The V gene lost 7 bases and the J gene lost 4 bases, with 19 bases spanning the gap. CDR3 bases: TGTGCTAGTGTGGGGGGGCAGGGATGGAGCACTGAAGCTTTCTTT. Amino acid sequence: CASVGGQGWSTEAFF.

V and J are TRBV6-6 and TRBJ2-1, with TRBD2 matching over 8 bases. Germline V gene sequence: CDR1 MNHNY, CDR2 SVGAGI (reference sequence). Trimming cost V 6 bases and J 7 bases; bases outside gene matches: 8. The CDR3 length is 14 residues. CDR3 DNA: TGTGCCAGCAGCCCCGGGGGGGACTATAATGAGCAGTTCTTC. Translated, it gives CASSPGGDYNEQFF.

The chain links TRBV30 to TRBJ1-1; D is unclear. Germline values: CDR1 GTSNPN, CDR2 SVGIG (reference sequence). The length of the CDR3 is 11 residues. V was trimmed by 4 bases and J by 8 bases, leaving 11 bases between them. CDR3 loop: CAWTRSGEAFF. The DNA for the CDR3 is TGTGCCTGGACTAGGTCGGGGGAAGCTTTCTTT. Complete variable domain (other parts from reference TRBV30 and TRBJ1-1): SQTIHQWPATLVQPVGSPLSLECTVEGTSNPNLYWYRQAAGRGLQLLFYSVGIGQISSEVPQNLSASRPQDRQFILSSKKLLLSDSGFYLCAWTRSGEAFFGQGTRLTVV.

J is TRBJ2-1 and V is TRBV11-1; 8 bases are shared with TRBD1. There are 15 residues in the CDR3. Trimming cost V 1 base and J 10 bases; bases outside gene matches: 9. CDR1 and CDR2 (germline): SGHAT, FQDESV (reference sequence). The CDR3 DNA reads TGTGCCAGCAGCTTAGACGGACAGGGTCCCGCAGAGCAGTTCTTC. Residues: CASSLDGQGPAEQFF. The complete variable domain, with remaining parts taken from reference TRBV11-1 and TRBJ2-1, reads EAEVAQSPRYKITEKSQAVAFWCDPISGHATLYWYRQILGQGPELLVQFQDESVVDDSQLPKDRFSAERLKGVDSTLKIQPAELGDSAMYLCASSLDGQGPAEQFFGPGTRLTVL.

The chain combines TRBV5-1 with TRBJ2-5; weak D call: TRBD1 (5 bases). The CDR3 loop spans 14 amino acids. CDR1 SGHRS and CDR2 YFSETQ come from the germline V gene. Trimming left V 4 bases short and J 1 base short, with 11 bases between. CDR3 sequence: CASSTGQPQETQYF. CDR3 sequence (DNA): TGCGCCAGCAGCACCGGACAACCCCAAGAGACCCAGTACTTC.

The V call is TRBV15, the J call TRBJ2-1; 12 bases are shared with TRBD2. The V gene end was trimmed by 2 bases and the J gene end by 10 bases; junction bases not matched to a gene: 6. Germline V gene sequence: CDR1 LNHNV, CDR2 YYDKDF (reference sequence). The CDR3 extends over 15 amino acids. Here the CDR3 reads CATSRPSSGGAEQFF. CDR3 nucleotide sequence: TGTGCCACCAGCAGACCGTCTAGCGGGGGGGCGGAGCAGTTCTTC.

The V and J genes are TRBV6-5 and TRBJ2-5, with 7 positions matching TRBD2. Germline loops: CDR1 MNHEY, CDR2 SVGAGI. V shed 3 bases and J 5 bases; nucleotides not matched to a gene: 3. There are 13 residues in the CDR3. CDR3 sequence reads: CASSYAGVETQYF. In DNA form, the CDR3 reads TGTGCCAGCAGTTATGCGGGGGTCGAGACCCAGTACTTC.

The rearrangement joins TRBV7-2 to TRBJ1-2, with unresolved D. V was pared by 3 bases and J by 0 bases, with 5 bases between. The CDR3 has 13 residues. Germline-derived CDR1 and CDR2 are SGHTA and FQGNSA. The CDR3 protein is CASSFNSNYGYTF. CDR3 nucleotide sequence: TGTGCCAGCAGCTTTAACTCTAACTATGGCTACACCTTC.

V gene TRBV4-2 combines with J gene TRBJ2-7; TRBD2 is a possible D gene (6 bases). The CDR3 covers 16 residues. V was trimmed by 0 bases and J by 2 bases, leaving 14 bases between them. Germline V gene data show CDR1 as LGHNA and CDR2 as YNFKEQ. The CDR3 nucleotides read TGTGCCAGCAGCCAAGACCGGGGGTTGGGGACCTACGAGCAGTACTTC. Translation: CASSQDRGLGTYEQYF.

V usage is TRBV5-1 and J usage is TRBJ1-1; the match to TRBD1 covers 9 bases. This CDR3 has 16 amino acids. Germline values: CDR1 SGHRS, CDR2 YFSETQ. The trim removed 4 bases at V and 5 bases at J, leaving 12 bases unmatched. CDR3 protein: CASSTQPTGGATEAFF. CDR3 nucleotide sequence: TGCGCCAGCAGCACGCAGCCCACAGGGGGCGCTACTGAAGCTTTCTTT.

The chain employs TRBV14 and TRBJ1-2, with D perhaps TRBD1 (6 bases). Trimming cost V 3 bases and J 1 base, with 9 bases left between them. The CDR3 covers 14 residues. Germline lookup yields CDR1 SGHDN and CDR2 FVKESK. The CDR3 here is CASSQGRGNYGYTF. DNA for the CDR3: TGTGCCAGCAGCCAGGGCAGGGGTAACTATGGCTACACCTTC. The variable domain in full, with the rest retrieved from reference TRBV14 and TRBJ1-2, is EAGVTQFPSHSVIEKGQTVTLRCDPISGHDNLYWYRRVMGKEIKFLLHFVKESKQDESGMPNNRFLAERTGGTYSTLKVQPAELEDSGVYFCASSQGRGNYGYTFGSGTRLTVV.

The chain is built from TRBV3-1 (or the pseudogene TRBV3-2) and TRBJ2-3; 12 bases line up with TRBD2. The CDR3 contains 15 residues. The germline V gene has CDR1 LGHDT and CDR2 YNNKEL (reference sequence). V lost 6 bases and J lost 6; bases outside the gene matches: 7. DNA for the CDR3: TGTGCCAGCAGTCCCGGACTAGCGGGGTTCGATACGCAGTATTTT. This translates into CASSPGLAGFDTQYF.